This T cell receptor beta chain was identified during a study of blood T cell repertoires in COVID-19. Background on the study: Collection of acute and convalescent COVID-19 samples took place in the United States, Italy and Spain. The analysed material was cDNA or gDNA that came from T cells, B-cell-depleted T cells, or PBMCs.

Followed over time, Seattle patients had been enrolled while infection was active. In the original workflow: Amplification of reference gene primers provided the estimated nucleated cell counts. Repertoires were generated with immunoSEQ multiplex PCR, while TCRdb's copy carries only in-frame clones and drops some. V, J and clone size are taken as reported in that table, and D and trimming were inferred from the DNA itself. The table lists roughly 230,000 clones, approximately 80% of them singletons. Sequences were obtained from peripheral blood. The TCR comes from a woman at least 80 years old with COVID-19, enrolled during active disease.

The CDR3 region has the DNA TGTGCCAGCAATTCTCAATCCAGGGGTCGGACTGAAGCTTTCTTT. Its protein is CASNSQSRGRTEAFF. The chain uses TRBV6-5 and TRBJ1-1; possible D gene TRBD1, 6 bases. This CDR3 has 15 residues. Germline CDR1 is MNHEY and CDR2 is SVGAGI. Trimming pared 7 bases from V and 5 bases from J, leaving 20 bases between.